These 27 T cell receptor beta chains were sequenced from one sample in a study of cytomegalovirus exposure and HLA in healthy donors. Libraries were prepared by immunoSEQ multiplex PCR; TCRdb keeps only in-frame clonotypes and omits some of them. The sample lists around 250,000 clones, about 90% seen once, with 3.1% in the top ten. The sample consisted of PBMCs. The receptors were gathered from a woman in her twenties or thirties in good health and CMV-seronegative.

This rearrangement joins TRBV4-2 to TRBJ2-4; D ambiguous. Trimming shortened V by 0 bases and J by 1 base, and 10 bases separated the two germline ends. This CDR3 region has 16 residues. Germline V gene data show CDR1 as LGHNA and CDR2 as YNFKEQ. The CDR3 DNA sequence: TGTGCCAGCAGCCAAGATCCGAAGCCGGCCAAAAACATTCAGTACTTC. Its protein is CASSQDPKPAKNIQYF.

The CDR3 protein is CASREQGAQNIQYF. The CDR3 DNA sequence: TGTGCCAGCAGGGAACAGGGGGCTCAAAACATTCAGTACTTC. The rearrangement links TRBV5-6 to TRBJ2-4; 9 bases map to TRBD1. V shed 5 bases, J shed 5 bases, and the junction held 5 bases outside the gene matches. The germline CDR1 and CDR2 sequences are SGHDT and YYEEEE. The CDR3 runs to 14 residues.

The CDR3: CSVEAARVRDTQYF. The DNA of the CDR3 is TGCAGCGTTGAAGCGGCACGAGTGCGAGATACGCAGTATTTT. The chain couples TRBV29-1 to TRBJ2-3; D gene ambiguous. CDR3 length equals 14 residues. Germline CDR1 is SQVTM and CDR2 is ANQGSEA. The ends were cut back, 1 base at V and 5 bases at J, with 13 bases in the middle.

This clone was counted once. CDR3 DNA sequence: TGTGCCAGCAGCTTAGCGGGGGTGGGGGCCTCCTACGAGCAGTACTTC. Translating gives CASSLAGVGASYEQYF. This chain uses TRBV7-6 with TRBJ2-7, with D possibly TRBD1 on 6 matching bases. The V and J ends lost 0 bases and 0 bases respectively, with 12 bases between them. From germline, CDR1 is SGHVS and CDR2 FNYEAQ. This CDR3 comprises 16 residues.

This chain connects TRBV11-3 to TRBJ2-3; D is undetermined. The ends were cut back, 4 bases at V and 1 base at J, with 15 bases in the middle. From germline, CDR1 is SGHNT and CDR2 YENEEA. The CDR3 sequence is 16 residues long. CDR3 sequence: CASSSSSGHGTDTQYF. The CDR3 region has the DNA TGTGCCAGCAGCTCCTCCTCCGGGCACGGCACAGATACGCAGTATTTT.

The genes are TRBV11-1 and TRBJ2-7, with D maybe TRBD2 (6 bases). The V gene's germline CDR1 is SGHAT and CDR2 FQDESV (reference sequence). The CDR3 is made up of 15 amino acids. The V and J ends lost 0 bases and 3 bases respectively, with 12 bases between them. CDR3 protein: CASSLAAGRNYEQYF. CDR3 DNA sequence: TGTGCCAGCAGCTTAGCTGCGGGACGGAACTACGAGCAGTACTTC.

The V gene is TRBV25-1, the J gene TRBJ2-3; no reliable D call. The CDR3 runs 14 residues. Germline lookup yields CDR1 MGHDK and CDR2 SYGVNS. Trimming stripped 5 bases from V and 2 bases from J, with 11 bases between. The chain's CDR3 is CASSSGVHTDTQYF. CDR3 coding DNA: TGTGCCAGCAGTAGTGGCGTACACACAGATACGCAGTATTTT.

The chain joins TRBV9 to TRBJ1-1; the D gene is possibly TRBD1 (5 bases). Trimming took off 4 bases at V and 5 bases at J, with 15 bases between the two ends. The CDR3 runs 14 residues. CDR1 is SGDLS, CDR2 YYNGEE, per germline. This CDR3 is CASSSDPGGTEAFF. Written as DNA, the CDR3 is TGTGCCAGCAGCTCAGACCCGGGGGGGACTGAAGCTTTCTTT.

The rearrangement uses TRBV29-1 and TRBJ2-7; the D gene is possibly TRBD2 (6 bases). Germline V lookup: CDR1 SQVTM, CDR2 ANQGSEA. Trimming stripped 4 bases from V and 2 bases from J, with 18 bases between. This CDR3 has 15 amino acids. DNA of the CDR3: TGCAGCGTTGGGATTAAAGGAGGGAAGGCCTACGAGCAGTACTTC. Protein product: CSVGIKGGKAYEQYF.

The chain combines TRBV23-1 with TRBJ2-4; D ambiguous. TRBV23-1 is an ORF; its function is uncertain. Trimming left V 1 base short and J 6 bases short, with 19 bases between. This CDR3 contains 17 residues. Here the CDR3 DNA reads TGCGCCAGCAGTCAATTCTCGAGGTCCTCGCTGGGAAACATTCAGTACTTC. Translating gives CASSQFSRSSLGNIQYF.

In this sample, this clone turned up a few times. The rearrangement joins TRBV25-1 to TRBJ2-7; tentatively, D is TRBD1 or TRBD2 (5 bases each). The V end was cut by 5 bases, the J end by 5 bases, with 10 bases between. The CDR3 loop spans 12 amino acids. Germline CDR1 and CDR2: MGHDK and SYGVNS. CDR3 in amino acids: CASSLRGNEQYF. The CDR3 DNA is TGTGCCAGCAGTTTGAGGGGTAACGAGCAGTACTTC.

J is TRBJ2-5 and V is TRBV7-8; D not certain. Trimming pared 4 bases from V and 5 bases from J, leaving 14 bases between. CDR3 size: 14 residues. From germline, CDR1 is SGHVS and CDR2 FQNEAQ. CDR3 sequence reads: CASSSSHYGETQYF. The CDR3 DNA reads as TGTGCCAGCAGCTCCTCCCATTACGGCGAGACCCAGTACTTC.

Written as DNA, the CDR3 is TGTGCCAGCAGCCCCGGACAGGGTGCAGATACGCAGTATTTT. Amino acids: CASSPGQGADTQYF. The V call is TRBV13, the J call TRBJ2-3; 8 positions match TRBD1. The CDR3 covers 14 residues. Trimming cost V 5 bases and J 4 bases; bases outside gene matches: 5. CDR1 is PRHDT and CDR2 is FYEKMQ in the germline V gene (reference sequence).

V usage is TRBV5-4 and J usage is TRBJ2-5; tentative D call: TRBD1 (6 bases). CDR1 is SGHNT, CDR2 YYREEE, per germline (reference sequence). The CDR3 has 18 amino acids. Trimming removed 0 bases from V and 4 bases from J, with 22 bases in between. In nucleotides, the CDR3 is TGTGCCAGCAGCTTGGCAGAACGCAACAGGGTGAGATTAGAGACCCAGTACTTC. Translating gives CASSLAERNRVRLETQYF.

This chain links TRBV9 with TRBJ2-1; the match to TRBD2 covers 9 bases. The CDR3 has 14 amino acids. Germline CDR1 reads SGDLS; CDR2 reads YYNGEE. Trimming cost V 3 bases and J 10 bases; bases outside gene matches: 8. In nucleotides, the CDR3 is TGTGCCAGCAGCGGTGGACTAGCGCAGGGGGAGCAGTTCTTC. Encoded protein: CASSGGLAQGEQFF.

Here the CDR3 reads CASSPQGTGTVNEQYF. The CDR3 bases are TGTGCCAGCTCACCACAGGGTACAGGGACAGTCAACGAGCAGTACTTC. The chain joins TRBV18 to TRBJ2-7, with 7 bases identical to TRBD1. This CDR3 comprises 16 residues. The V gene end was trimmed by 1 base and the J gene end by 5 bases; junction bases not matched to a gene: 11. Germline-derived CDR1 and CDR2 are KGHSH and LQKENI.

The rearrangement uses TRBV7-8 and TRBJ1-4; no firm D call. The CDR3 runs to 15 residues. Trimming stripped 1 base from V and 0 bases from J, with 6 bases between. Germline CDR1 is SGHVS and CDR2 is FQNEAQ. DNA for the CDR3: TGTGCCAGCAGCTTAGAGCTTGCAACTAATGAAAAACTGTTTTTT. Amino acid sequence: CASSLELATNEKLFF.

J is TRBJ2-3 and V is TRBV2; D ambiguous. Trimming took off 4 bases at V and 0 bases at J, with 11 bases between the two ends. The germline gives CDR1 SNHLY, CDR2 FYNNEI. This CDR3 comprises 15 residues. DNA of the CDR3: TGTGCCAGCAGTGCTCCCTCCGATAGCACAGATACGCAGTATTTT. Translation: CASSAPSDSTDTQYF. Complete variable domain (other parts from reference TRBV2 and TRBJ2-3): EPEVTQTPSHQVTQMGQEVILRCVPISNHLYFYWYRQILGQKVEFLVSFYNNEISEKSEIFDDQFSVERPDGSNFTLKIRSTKLEDSAMYFCASSAPSDSTDTQYFGPGTRLTVL.

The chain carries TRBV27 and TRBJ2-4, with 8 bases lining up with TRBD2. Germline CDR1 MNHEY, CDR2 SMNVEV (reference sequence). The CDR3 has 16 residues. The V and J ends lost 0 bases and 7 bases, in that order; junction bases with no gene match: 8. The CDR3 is CASSLSGTRFSNIQYF. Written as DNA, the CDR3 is TGTGCCAGCAGTTTATCGGGGACTAGATTCTCCAACATTCAGTACTTC.

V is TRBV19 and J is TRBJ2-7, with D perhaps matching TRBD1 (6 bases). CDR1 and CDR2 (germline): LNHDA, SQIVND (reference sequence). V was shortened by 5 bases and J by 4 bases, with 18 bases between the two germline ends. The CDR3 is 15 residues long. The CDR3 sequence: CASSVPRGRNYEQYF. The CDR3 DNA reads TGTGCCAGTAGTGTGCCCAGGGGACGAAATTACGAGCAGTACTTC.

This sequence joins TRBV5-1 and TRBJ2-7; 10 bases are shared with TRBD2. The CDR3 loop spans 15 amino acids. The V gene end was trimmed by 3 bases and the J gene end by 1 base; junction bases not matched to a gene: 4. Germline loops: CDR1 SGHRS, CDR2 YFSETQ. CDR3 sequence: CASSSGTSVSYEQYF. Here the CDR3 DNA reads TGCGCCAGCAGCTCAGGGACTAGCGTATCCTACGAGCAGTACTTC.

The CDR3 sequence is CASSEVGGSTDTQYF. The CDR3 DNA follows: TGTGCCAGCAGTGAAGTTGGGGGAAGCACAGATACGCAGTATTTT. This chain joins TRBV6-1 and TRBJ2-3; D assignment may be TRBD1 or TRBD2 (5 bases each). This CDR3 is built from 15 residues. V dropped 1 base and J dropped 0 bases, with 8 bases sitting between them. CDR1 is MNHNS and CDR2 is SASEGT in the germline V gene.

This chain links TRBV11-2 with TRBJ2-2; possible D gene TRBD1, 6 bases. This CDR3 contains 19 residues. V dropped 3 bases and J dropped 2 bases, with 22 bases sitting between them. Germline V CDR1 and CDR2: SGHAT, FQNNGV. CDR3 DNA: TGTGCCAGCAGCTTGGCCCGAACAGGGTTGATGACCAACACCGGGGAGCTGTTTTTT. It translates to CASSLARTGLMTNTGELFF.

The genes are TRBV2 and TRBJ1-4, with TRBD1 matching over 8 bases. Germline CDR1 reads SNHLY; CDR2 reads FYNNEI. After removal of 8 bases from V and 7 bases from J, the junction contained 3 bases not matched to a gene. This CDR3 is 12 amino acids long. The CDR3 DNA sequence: TGTGCCAGCCGACAGGGGACTGAAAAACTGTTTTTT. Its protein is CASRQGTEKLFF. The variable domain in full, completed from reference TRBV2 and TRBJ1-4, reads EPEVTQTPSHQVTQMGQEVILRCVPISNHLYFYWYRQILGQKVEFLVSFYNNEISEKSEIFDDQFSVERPDGSNFTLKIRSTKLEDSAMYFCASRQGTEKLFFGSGTQLSVL.

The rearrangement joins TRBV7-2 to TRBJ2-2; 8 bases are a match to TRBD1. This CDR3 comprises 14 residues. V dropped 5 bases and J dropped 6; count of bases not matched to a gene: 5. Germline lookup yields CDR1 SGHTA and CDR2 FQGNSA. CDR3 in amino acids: CASSRQGLSGELFF. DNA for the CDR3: TGTGCCAGCAGCAGACAGGGGTTGTCCGGGGAGCTGTTTTTT.

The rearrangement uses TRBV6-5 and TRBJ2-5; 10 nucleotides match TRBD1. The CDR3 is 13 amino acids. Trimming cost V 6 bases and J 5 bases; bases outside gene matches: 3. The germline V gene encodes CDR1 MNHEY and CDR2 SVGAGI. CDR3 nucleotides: TGTGCCAGCAGGACAGGGGGCCGGGAGACCCAGTACTTC. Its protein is CASRTGGRETQYF.

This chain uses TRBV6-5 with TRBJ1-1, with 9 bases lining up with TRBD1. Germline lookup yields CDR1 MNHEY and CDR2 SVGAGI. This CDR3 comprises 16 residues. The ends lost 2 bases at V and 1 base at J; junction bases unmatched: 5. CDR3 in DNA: TGTGCCAGCAGTTACCGCAAGGGACAGGGGAACACTGAAGCTTTCTTT. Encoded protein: CASSYRKGQGNTEAFF.